The clone carrying this T cell receptor (beta chain) has at least ten counts. Its antigen is not known. The sample belongs to a study of breast tumors, draining lymph nodes, adjacent tissues. The study's findings and limits: Luminal-like breast cancer showed significantly greater tumor-nontumor repertoire similarity than basal-like breast cancer did. Data only fit, rather than demonstrated, lymph node origin of most tumor T cells. Tumor TCR diversity was below lymph nodes but above nontumor tissue.

The CDR3 runs 17 residues. Germline V lookup: CDR1 DFQATT, CDR2 SNEGSKA (reference sequence). The V gene lost 0 bases and the J gene lost 4 bases, with 21 bases spanning the gap. One entry per CDR3 protein, called by TCRdb with MiXCR from the multiplex PCR reads. In the table there are a few hundred thousand distinct CDR3 sequences, approximately 36% of which are singletons. The lymph nodes were axillary draining lymph nodes from breast cancer patients. The specimen was axillary lymph node tissue. The V gene is TRBV20-1, the J gene TRBJ2-5, with D perhaps given as TRBD1 or TRBD2 (5 bases each). The receptor was isolated from a female donor with breast cancer. Some clones in this sample may be carry-over from other donors' samples. The CDR3 spells CSARDPGPEDWAETQYF. The CDR3 region has the DNA TGCAGTGCTAGAGACCCGGGGCCTGAGGATTGGGCAGAGACCCAGTACTTC.